This T cell receptor (beta chain) was sequenced during a study of blood T cell repertoires in COVID-19. Study-level information: Specimens from acute and convalescent COVID-19 originated in the United States, Italy and Spain. T cells, B-cell-depleted T cells, or PBMCs supplied cDNA or gDNA.

The V segment lost 1 base and the J segment 13 bases; nucleotides outside the gene matches: 8. The germline V gene has CDR1 GTSNPN and CDR2 SVGIG (reference sequence). The CDR3 has 13 amino acids. Authors' processing steps: Researchers report that nucleated cell counts were estimated from reference gene primer amplification. TCRdb's table, derived via immunoSEQ multiplex PCR, lists solely in-frame clones and lacks some. V and J calls and clone size are those listed in that table; D and trimming were worked out from the DNA. In the table there are under 200,000 clones, 90% to 95% of which are singletons.

V gene TRBV30 combines with J gene TRBJ2-7; 12 bases agree with TRBD1. Material: peripheral blood. The TCR sequence derives from a man in his fifties or sixties with acute or convalescent COVID-19. The CDR3 DNA follows: TGTGCCTGGAGTGACCGGGACAGGGGGCATTGTTACTTC. As protein: CAWSDRDRGHCYF.